This TCR beta chain originates from a study of spatial heterogeneity in lung cancer. Study context: Samples were donated by 72 untreated early-stage non-small cell lung cancer patients. Sequenced follow-up PBMC samples came a median of roughly 25 months after resection, where available. Study results and caveats: Ubiquitous expanded tumor TCRs appeared in blood more at resection than follow-up.

The presence of a unique molecular identifier marked each TCR cDNA molecule. Via MiXCR, TCRdb re-called the 5' RACE reads, giving one row per CDR3 protein. The sample contains under 150,000 distinct CDR3 sequences, more than 10% of which appear only once. V was trimmed by 1 base and J by 3 bases, leaving 10 bases between them. CDR3 length: 14 amino acids. From germline, CDR1 is SGHAT and CDR2 FQDESV (reference sequence). This clonotype was seen a few times. Its specificity is unknown. Stated time point: blood at routine non-recurrence follow-up after resection. Material for sequencing was whole RNA from tumor, nontumor lung or frozen PBMC, left unsorted.

This clonotype was obtained from a male donor with early-stage non-small cell lung cancer. The J gene is TRBJ2-7, the V gene TRBV11-1, with D perhaps TRBD1 or TRBD2 (5 bases each). The sample here was PBMCs, taken at follow-up. This CDR3 is CASSLDWDRYEQYF. CDR3 nucleotide sequence: TGTGCCAGCAGCTTAGACTGGGACCGCTACGAGCAGTACTTC.